This T cell receptor (beta chain) derives from a study of T cell responses to AZD1222 COVID-19 vaccine. Study overall: Investigators merged groups given second doses at roughly 4 or roughly 12 weeks.

Sequencing was performed with immunoSEQ multiplex PCR; in TCRdb, only in-frame clones are kept and a portion is missing. The sample yields roughly 110,000 clones, roughly nine tenths seen once. Study-wide results and limits: Sampling that yielded the repertoires occurred only after the peak T cell response. The donor group comprised mostly white British people and more females; the analysis possibly underestimated clonal diversity.

About this clone itself: The antigen is undetermined. Germline and junction disagree at one end, which may indicate a read error.

Germline V gene sequence: CDR1 LGHNA, CDR2 YNFKEQ. This CDR3 is 14 amino acids long. Sequences were derived from peripheral blood, sampled on day 0 of AZD1222 vaccination. This TCR was recovered from an adult in good health. The chain joins TRBV4-2 to TRBJ2-7, with D perhaps matching TRBD2 (6 bases). CDR3 in amino acids: CASSPDPAGRIGNF. CDR3 DNA: TGTGCCAGCAGCCCCGACCCAGCGGGTAGGATTGGGAACTTC.